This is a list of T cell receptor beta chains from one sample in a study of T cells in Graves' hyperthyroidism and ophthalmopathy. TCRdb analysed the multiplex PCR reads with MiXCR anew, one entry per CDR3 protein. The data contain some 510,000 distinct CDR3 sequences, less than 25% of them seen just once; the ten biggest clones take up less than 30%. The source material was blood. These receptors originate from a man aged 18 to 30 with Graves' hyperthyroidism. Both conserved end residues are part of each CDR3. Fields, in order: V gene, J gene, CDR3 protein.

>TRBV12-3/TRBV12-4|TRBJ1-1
CASSQPSGVVAEAFF
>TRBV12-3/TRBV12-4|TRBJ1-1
CASGPLGKAEAFF
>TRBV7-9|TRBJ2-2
CATPDRVKDTGELFF
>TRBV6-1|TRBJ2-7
CASSVYGTGGEQYF
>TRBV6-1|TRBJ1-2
CASSEARADGYTF
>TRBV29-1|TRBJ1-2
CSVGGAGDRSASGYTF
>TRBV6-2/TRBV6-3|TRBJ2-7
CASRGLAGGPSYEQYF
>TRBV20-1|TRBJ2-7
CSAPRTGSTYEQYF
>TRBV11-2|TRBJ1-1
CASSRYPTGVTEAFF
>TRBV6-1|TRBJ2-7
CASSPTGAVYEQYF
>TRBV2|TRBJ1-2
CASRVYTGYTF
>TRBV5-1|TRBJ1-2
CASSRGQGKMDGYTF
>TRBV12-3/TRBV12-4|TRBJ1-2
CASSLSGPDGYTF
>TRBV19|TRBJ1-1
CASSIRAEAFF
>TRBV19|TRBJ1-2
CASSNGFYGYTF
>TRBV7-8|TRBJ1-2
CASSSGQGRGYTF
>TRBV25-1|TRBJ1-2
CASSQIGQATGGYTF
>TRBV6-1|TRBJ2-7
CASSELRGYDEQYF
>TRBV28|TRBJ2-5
CASSSQGETQYF
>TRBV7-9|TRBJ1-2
CASEAAYGYTF
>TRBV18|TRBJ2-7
CASSSGTANFYEQYF
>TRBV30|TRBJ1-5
CAWSVHSSNQPQHF
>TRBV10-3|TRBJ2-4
CAISAQGALAKNIQYF
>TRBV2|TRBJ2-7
CASSEAAAYEQYF
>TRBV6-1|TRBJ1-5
CASSEGLAGQPQHF
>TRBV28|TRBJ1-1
CASSSPGRYIWGFF
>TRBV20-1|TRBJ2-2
CSARTSGGAAGELFF
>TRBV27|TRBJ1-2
CASRSLYGYTF
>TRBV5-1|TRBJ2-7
CASSLSWLGDEQYF
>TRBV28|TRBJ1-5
CASSSQTFYSNQPQHF
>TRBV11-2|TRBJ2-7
CASSFTSGGTYEQYF
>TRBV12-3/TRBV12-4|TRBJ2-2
CASSREGWFDTGELFF
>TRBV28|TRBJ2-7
CASSPTGTGRFEQYF
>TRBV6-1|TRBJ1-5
CASKGPNSNQPQHF
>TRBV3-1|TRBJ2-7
CASNKTGTNSYEQYF
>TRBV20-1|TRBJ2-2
CSAHASGSGELFF
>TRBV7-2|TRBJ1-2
CASGGNYGYTF
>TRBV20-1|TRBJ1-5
CSARGDEAWETQHF
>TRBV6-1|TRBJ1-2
CASSSAVSRGYTF
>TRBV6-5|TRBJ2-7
CASSSDTSLKLNEQYF
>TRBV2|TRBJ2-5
CASRRDLQETQYF
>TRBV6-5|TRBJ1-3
CASGYRQTGTLGNTLYF
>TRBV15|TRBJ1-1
CATSRWTGEEAFF
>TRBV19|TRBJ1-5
CASSIRGPVNQPQHF
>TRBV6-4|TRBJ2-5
CASSLRDSGFQETQYF
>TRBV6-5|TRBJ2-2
CASSYNGAGELFF
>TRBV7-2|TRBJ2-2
CASSLAVITGELFF
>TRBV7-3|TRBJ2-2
CASSLRGPGGGSWPGELFF
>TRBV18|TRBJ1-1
CASLQREQTITEAFF
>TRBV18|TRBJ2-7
CASSSGEREQYF